The 5 T cell receptor beta chains reported below all come from one sample, sequenced in a study of immune evolution from preneoplasia to lung adenocarcinoma. Profiled with immunoSEQ multiplex PCR; TCRdb holds only in-frame clones, not every one. Of about 41,000 clones listed, less than 85% are singletons. The sequenced material came from FFPE invasive lung adenocarcinoma tissue. These receptors were obtained from a person in their sixties or seventies with lung adenocarcinoma.

V usage is TRBV29-1 and J usage is TRBJ2-3; maybe TRBD1 (6 bases). The CDR3 is 13 amino acids. V gave up 3 bases and J gave up 6 bases, with 13 bases separating them. CDR1 is SQVTM, CDR2 ANQGSEA, per germline. CDR3 in amino acids: CSVEIQTGDTQYF. The CDR3 bases are TGCAGCGTTGAGATACAAACAGGGGATACGCAGTATTTT.

V gene TRBV18 combines with J gene TRBJ1-2; weak D call: TRBD1 (6 bases). Germline loops: CDR1 KGHSH, CDR2 LQKENI. Trimming shortened V by 2 bases and J by 6 bases, and 19 bases separated the two germline ends. CDR3 length: 16 residues. The CDR3 spells CASSPFSTGLSNGYTF. CDR3 DNA: TGTGCCAGCTCACCATTTTCTACAGGGTTGAGCAATGGCTACACCTTC. The variable domain in full, with the rest retrieved from reference TRBV18 and TRBJ1-2, is NAGVMQNPRHLVRRRGQEARLRCSPMKGHSHVYWYRQLPEEGLKFMVYLQKENIIDESGMPKERFSAEFPKEGPSILRIQQVVRGDSAAYFCASSPFSTGLSNGYTFGSGTRLTVV.

The J gene is TRBJ2-6, the V gene TRBV2, with TRBD2 matching over 7 bases. V shed 5 bases and J 7 bases; nucleotides not matched to a gene: 5. The CDR3 extends over 14 amino acids. Germline V gene lookup returns CDR1 SNHLY and CDR2 FYNNEI. Here the CDR3 DNA reads TGTGCCAGCAGTCCTCGGGAGGTCGCCAACGTCCTGACTTTC. Translation gives CASSPREVANVLTF.

The rearrangement joins TRBV28 to TRBJ2-7; weak D call: TRBD2 (6 bases). Germline V gene lookup returns CDR1 MDHEN and CDR2 SYDVKM. The germline V and J ends were trimmed by 5 bases and 0 bases, with 17 bases remaining between them. The CDR3 runs 16 residues. The CDR3 DNA is TGTGCCAGCAGTCTTGAGGAGGGGAAAGACTCCTACGAGCAGTACTTC. It encodes CASSLEEGKDSYEQYF.

The rearrangement uses TRBV29-1 and TRBJ2-3; no clear D gene. From germline, CDR1 is SQVTM and CDR2 ANQGSEA. Trimming removed 6 bases at V and 5 bases at J, with 9 bases between. CDR3 length equals 11 residues. CDR3 protein: CSVSTRDTQYF. CDR3 nucleotides: TGCAGCGTCTCGACTCGAGATACGCAGTATTTT.